These 31 T cell receptor beta chains were all obtained from the same sample, sequenced in a study of CD8 T cells in Susac syndrome. RNA was extracted with the RNeasy kit, and a quantity of 0.5 to 1 ug was reverse transcribed using random hexamers. Via MiXCR, TCRdb re-called the immunoSEQ multiplex PCR reads, giving one row per CDR3 protein. The data show about 140,000 distinct CDR3 sequences, approximately 93% seen once. The specimen sequenced was CD8+ T cells from PBMCs. These receptors were obtained from a human donor in good health.

This sequence joins TRBV27 and TRBJ1-4, with TRBD1 matching over 12 bases. J gave up 12 bases and V 2 bases, and 10 bases lay outside the gene matches. CDR1 is MNHEY, CDR2 SMNVEV, per germline (reference sequence). The CDR3 consists of 16 residues. Here the CDR3 DNA reads TGTGCCAGCAGTTTAACGGCCGGGACAGGGGGCGAGGAACTGTTTTTT. It specifies CASSLTAGTGGEELFF.

This clonotype was seen only once. This chain links TRBV29-1 with TRBJ2-1; possible D gene TRBD2, 6 bases. Per germline, CDR1 SQVTM and CDR2 ANQGSEA. The CDR3 sequence is 14 residues long. Trimming removed 4 bases from V and 2 bases from J, with 12 bases in between. CDR3 loop: CSVAAGITYNEQFF. The CDR3 DNA reads as TGCAGCGTTGCGGCGGGAATAACCTACAATGAGCAGTTCTTC.

The chain links TRBV28 to TRBJ2-3; TRBD2 matches 7 bases. The germline V gene has CDR1 MDHEN and CDR2 SYDVKM. Losses at the gene ends were 5 bases for V and 2 bases for J; bases not matched to a gene: 7. CDR3 length: 15 residues. CDR3 in amino acids: CASSRSSGLTDTQYF. In DNA, the CDR3 is TGTGCCAGCAGTCGGTCTAGCGGACTCACAGATACGCAGTATTTT.

V and J are TRBV24-1 and TRBJ2-2; possibly TRBD1 for D (6 bases). Germline CDR1 reads KGHDR; CDR2 reads SFDVKD. V was clipped by 5 bases and J by 0 bases, with 12 bases between them. This CDR3 has 16 residues. DNA for the CDR3: TGTGCCACCAGTGTTCCCGGGACAACGAACACCGGGGAGCTGTTTTTT. As protein: CATSVPGTTNTGELFF.

The chain carries TRBV7-9 and TRBJ1-4; 7 bases match TRBD1. Germline values: CDR1 SEHNR, CDR2 FQNEAQ (reference sequence). V dropped 6 bases and J dropped 7; count of bases not matched to a gene: 5. This CDR3 region has 13 residues. CDR3 nucleotide sequence: TGTGCCAGCAGAGGGGGCACGGGTGAAAAACTGTTTTTT. Translating gives CASRGGTGEKLFF.

The chain carries TRBV12-3 or TRBV12-4 and TRBJ2-3; possible D gene TRBD2, 6 bases. The length of the CDR3 is 18 residues. Trimming took off 6 bases at V and 2 bases at J, with 24 bases between the two ends. The CDR3 sequence is CASRLISVAVTNTDTQYF. CDR3 coding DNA: TGTGCCAGCAGACTGATATCGGTAGCGGTGACTAACACAGATACGCAGTATTTT.

A remark on this clonotype: Relative to the germline gene, one junction end is altered; a read error may explain this. The chain carries TRBV5-1 and TRBJ2-1; TRBD2 matches at 8 bases. CDR3 length: 15 residues. The germline gives CDR1 SGHRS, CDR2 YFSETQ. CDR3 amino acids: CASSLGGGPYYEQFF. The CDR3 DNA follows: TGCGCCAGCAGCTTGGGCGGGGGGCCCTACTATGAGCAGTTCTTC.

The chain recombines TRBV27 with TRBJ2-1, with TRBD1 as a possible D gene (6 bases). V was clipped by 3 bases and J by 9 bases, with 18 bases between them. The CDR3 spans 15 residues. Germline loops: CDR1 MNHEY, CDR2 SMNVEV (reference sequence). The CDR3 DNA reads TGTGCCAGCAGTTTTTTGCCACAGGGATTCTCTGAGCAGTTCTTC. Translated: CASSFLPQGFSEQFF.

V usage is TRBV20-1 and J usage is TRBJ2-4; TRBD2 might be the D (6 bases). With 3 bases removed from V and 3 bases from J, the gap between germline ends came to 15 bases. The germline V gene encodes CDR1 DFQATT and CDR2 SNEGSKA (reference sequence). The CDR3 sequence is 15 residues long. The CDR3 nucleotides are TGCAGTGCTAGTCGGCGGAGGGGTGGCAAAAACATTCAGTACTTC. This codes for CSASRRRGGKNIQYF.

As DNA, the CDR3 is TGTGCCAGCAGTGGCTGGCGCACAGATACGCAGTATTTT. This gives the protein CASSGWRTDTQYF. The chain has TRBV25-1 and TRBJ2-3, with D unresolved. Germline values: CDR1 MGHDK, CDR2 SYGVNS. V lost 4 bases, J lost 1 base, and 6 bases lay in between. CDR3 length: 13 residues.

J is TRBJ2-1 and V is TRBV7-8; tentatively, D is TRBD2 (6 bases). CDR3 size: 16 residues. The V end lost 1 base, the J end lost 5 bases, and 15 bases lay between the germline ends. The germline CDR1 and CDR2 sequences are SGHVS and FQNEAQ. CDR3 coding DNA: TGTGCCAGCAGCTTAGGGTTCCTAGCGCCAAACAATGAGCAGTTCTTC. Translating gives CASSLGFLAPNNEQFF.

This clonotype was detected a few times. The rearrangement joins TRBV28 to TRBJ2-1; D ambiguous. V lost 2 bases and J 5 bases, leaving 7 bases between the germline ends. The germline CDR1 and CDR2 sequences are MDHEN and SYDVKM. CDR3 length: 13 amino acids. CDR3 nucleotides: TGTGCCAGCAGTTTACGCCAGAACAATGAGCAGTTCTTC. Residues: CASSLRQNNEQFF.

V and J are TRBV15 and TRBJ2-5; 10 bases map to TRBD2. CDR3 length: 15 amino acids. The V segment lost 1 base and the J segment 3 bases; nucleotides outside the gene matches: 2. Per germline, CDR1 LNHNV and CDR2 YYDKDF (reference sequence). The DNA of the CDR3 is TGTGCCACCAGCAGAGTTGGACTAGCGGAAGAGACCCAGTACTTC. Protein: CATSRVGLAEETQYF.

This clonotype was counted a single time. The rearrangement joins TRBV12-3 or TRBV12-4 to TRBJ2-7; D may be TRBD1 (6 bases). Trimming pared 6 bases from V and 3 bases from J, leaving 18 bases between. This CDR3 contains 15 residues. DNA of the CDR3: TGTGCCAGCAGAACAGGGTTCTCTCAAAACTACGAGCAGTACTTC. Translated: CASRTGFSQNYEQYF.

The rearrangement links TRBV5-6 to TRBJ2-6; D uncertain. V was clipped by 4 bases and J by 0 bases, with 11 bases between them. This CDR3 comprises 16 residues. Germline V gene sequence: CDR1 SGHDT, CDR2 YYEEEE. The CDR3 loop is CASSRKLSSGANVLTF. The CDR3 DNA follows: TGTGCCAGCAGCCGTAAGCTGAGCTCTGGGGCCAACGTCCTGACTTTC.

The chain carries TRBV15 and TRBJ2-7; the match to TRBD2 covers 10 bases. The V segment lost 4 bases and the J segment 2 bases; nucleotides outside the gene matches: 2. The CDR3 is 14 residues long. Germline CDR1 LNHNV, CDR2 YYDKDF (reference sequence). The CDR3 DNA is TGTGCCACCAGCAACGGACTAGCGGCCTACGAGCAGTACTTC. Amino acids: CATSNGLAAYEQYF.

The chain combines TRBV20-1 with TRBJ2-1; 8 bases line up with TRBD2. V was clipped by 6 bases and J by 3 bases; unmatched bases: 7. Germline V gives CDR1 DFQATT, CDR2 SNEGSKA (reference sequence). CDR3 length equals 14 residues. In DNA form, the CDR3 reads TGCAGTGCACCTCGGGAGGGGGGCTACAATGAGCAGTTCTTC. This codes for CSAPREGGYNEQFF.

This clonotype occurred a few times. This rearrangement joins TRBV27 to TRBJ1-2; 9 nucleotides line up with TRBD1. V was clipped by 6 bases and J by 5 bases; unmatched bases: 4. The CDR3 is made up of 13 amino acids. Germline-derived CDR1 and CDR2 are MNHEY and SMNVEV (reference sequence). CDR3 sequence reads: CASSPGQGYGYTF. In DNA form, the CDR3 reads TGTGCCAGCAGCCCGGGACAGGGTTATGGCTACACCTTC.

This chain connects TRBV20-1 to TRBJ2-7, with a tentative D call TRBD2 (5 bases). The CDR3 sequence is 14 residues long. The ends were cut back, 6 bases at V and 3 bases at J, with 18 bases in the middle. The germline CDR1 and CDR2 sequences are DFQATT and SNEGSKA (reference sequence). Here the CDR3 DNA reads TGCAGTGCCGATTTAAGCGGAGTAATCTACGAGCAGTACTTC. Its translation: CSADLSGVIYEQYF.

The chain joins TRBV25-1 to TRBJ2-1; no definite D call. CDR3 length: 15 amino acids. Per the germline V gene, CDR1 is MGHDK and CDR2 is SYGVNS. The germline V and J ends were trimmed by 1 base and 8 bases, with 15 bases remaining between them. The CDR3 here is CASSELFQTEDEQFF. In DNA form, the CDR3 reads TGTGCCAGCAGTGAATTGTTCCAAACTGAGGATGAGCAGTTCTTC.

This chain uses TRBV7-2 with TRBJ2-7, with 10 bases aligning to TRBD1. The CDR3 consists of 14 residues. V shed 3 bases and J 3 bases; nucleotides not matched to a gene: 2. CDR1 SGHTA and CDR2 FQGNSA come from the germline V gene. CDR3 loop: CASSLGQGYYEQYF. CDR3 coding DNA: TGTGCCAGCAGCTTGGGACAGGGGTACTACGAGCAGTACTTC.

The rearrangement joins TRBV20-1 to TRBJ1-4; D is unclear. CDR3 length equals 12 residues. Trimming pared 5 bases from V and 5 bases from J, leaving 9 bases between. CDR1 is DFQATT and CDR2 is SNEGSKA in the germline V gene (reference sequence). CDR3 loop: CSAPGPNEKLFF. The CDR3 nucleotides read TGCAGTGCTCCTGGACCCAATGAAAAACTGTTTTTT.

J is TRBJ2-2 and V is TRBV6-5, with D perhaps TRBD2 (5 bases). Germline assignment: CDR1 MNHEY and CDR2 SVGAGI. Trimming left V 6 bases short and J 5 bases short, with 13 bases between. The CDR3 runs 14 residues. CDR3 DNA: TGTGCCAGCAGGGCGACTAAGCCTACCGGGGAGCTGTTTTTT. It translates to CASRATKPTGELFF.

The chain carries TRBV28 and TRBJ2-3, with D possibly TRBD2 on 6 matching bases. The CDR3 is made up of 14 amino acids. CDR1 and CDR2 from the germline V gene are MDHEN and SYDVKM. V was pared by 6 bases and J by 6 bases, with 16 bases between. This chain's CDR3 is CASSHREKVDTQYF. The DNA for the CDR3 is TGTGCCAGCAGCCATCGGGAGAAGGTGGATACGCAGTATTTT.

The genes are TRBV9 and TRBJ1-2; D is uncertain. V dropped 0 bases and J dropped 7 bases, with 13 bases sitting between them. Germline-derived CDR1 and CDR2 are SGDLS and YYNGEE. CDR3 length equals 14 residues. CDR3 DNA sequence: TGTGCCAGCAGCGTAGATCTAGGCGGGTCTGGCTACACCTTC. It is translated as CASSVDLGGSGYTF.

The chain is built from TRBV20-1 and TRBJ2-7; 8 positions agree with TRBD1. This CDR3 comprises 13 residues. V shed 5 bases and J 5 bases; nucleotides not matched to a gene: 8. In germline, CDR1 is DFQATT, CDR2 SNEGSKA (reference sequence). In DNA form, the CDR3 reads TGCAGTGCTGGTACAGGGGGTGGGGACGAGCAGTACTTC. Amino acids: CSAGTGGGDEQYF.

The rearrangement links TRBV7-8 to TRBJ2-2; D remains unclear. Deletions cut 4 bases from V and 4 bases from J, with 10 bases between. In germline, CDR1 is SGHVS, CDR2 FQNEAQ. This CDR3 is built from 14 residues. CDR3 sequence reads: CASSSWTSTGELFF. Written as DNA, the CDR3 is TGTGCCAGCAGCTCGTGGACCAGCACCGGGGAGCTGTTTTTT.

The J gene is TRBJ2-7, the V gene TRBV28, with D unresolved. CDR1 is MDHEN, CDR2 SYDVKM, per germline. The CDR3 runs to 16 residues. V lost 3 bases, J lost 5 bases, and 20 bases lay in between. In DNA form, the CDR3 reads TGTGCCAGCAGTTTGGGGATTACCAATCCTTTCAACGAGCAGTACTTC. Residues: CASSLGITNPFNEQYF.

This chain links TRBV6-5 with TRBJ2-7; D possibly matches TRBD1 or TRBD2 (5 bases each). CDR1 is MNHEY and CDR2 is SVGAGI in the germline V gene. With 0 bases removed from V and 3 bases from J, the gap between germline ends came to 15 bases. The CDR3 length is 16 residues. DNA for the CDR3: TGTGCCAGCAGTTACTCGAGTGGGACCGCCCACTACGAGCAGTACTTC. It specifies CASSYSSGTAHYEQYF.

DNA for the CDR3: TGTGCCAGCAGTTTCTCCCGGAGGGTCAAAGAGACCCAGTACTTC. Encoded protein: CASSFSRRVKETQYF. The rearrangement links TRBV28 to TRBJ2-5; possibly TRBD2 for D (6 bases). Looked up from germline, CDR1 is MDHEN and CDR2 is SYDVKM. V was shortened by 3 bases and J by 3 bases, with 14 bases between the two germline ends. The CDR3 loop spans 15 amino acids.

The chain is built from TRBV6-5 and TRBJ1-3; 9 nucleotides match TRBD1. The CDR3 loop spans 15 amino acids. CDR1 and CDR2 (germline): MNHEY, SVGAGI. Unmatched junction bases numbered 1, after V lost 2 bases and J lost 2 bases. The CDR3 loop is CASSYGTGTGNTIYF. The CDR3, as DNA: TGTGCCAGCAGTTACGGGACAGGGACTGGAAACACCATATATTTT.